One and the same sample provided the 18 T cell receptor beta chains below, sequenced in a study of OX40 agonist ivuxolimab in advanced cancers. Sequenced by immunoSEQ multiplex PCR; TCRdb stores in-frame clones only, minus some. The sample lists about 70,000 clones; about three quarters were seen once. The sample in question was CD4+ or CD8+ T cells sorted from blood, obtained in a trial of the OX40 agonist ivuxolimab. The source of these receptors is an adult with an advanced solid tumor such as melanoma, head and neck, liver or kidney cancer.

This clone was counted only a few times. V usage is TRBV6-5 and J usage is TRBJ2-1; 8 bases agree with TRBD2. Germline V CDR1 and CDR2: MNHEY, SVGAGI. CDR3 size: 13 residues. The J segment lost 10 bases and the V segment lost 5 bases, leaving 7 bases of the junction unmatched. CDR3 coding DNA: TGTGCCAGCAGTCCGCAAGCGGGAGAGGAGCAGTTCTTC. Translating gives CASSPQAGEEQFF.

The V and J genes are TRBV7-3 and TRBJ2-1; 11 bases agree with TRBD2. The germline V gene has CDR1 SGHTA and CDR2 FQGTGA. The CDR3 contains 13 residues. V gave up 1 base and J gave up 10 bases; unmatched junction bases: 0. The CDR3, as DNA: TGTGCCAGCAGCTTAAGACTAGCGGGGGAGCAGTTCTTC. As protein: CASSLRLAGEQFF.

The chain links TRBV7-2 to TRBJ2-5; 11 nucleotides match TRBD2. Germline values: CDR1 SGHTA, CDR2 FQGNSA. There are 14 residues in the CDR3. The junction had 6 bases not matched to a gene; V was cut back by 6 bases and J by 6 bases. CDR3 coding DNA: TGTGCCAGCAGTCCGAGACTAGCGGGACAGACCCAGTACTTC. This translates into CASSPRLAGQTQYF.

The CDR3 sequence: CASSQDPRHTEAFF. CDR3 nucleotide sequence: TGTGCCAGCAGCCAAGATCCAAGGCACACTGAAGCTTTCTTT. The J gene is TRBJ1-1, the V gene TRBV14; D is ambiguous. This CDR3 has 14 amino acids. Trimming took 0 bases from V and 3 from J, leaving 8 bases between them. Germline CDR1 and CDR2: SGHDN and FVKESK. The full variable domain, completed using reference TRBV14 and TRBJ1-1, is EAGVTQFPSHSVIEKGQTVTLRCDPISGHDNLYWYRRVMGKEIKFLLHFVKESKQDESGMPNNRFLAERTGGTYSTLKVQPAELEDSGVYFCASSQDPRHTEAFFGQGTRLTVV.

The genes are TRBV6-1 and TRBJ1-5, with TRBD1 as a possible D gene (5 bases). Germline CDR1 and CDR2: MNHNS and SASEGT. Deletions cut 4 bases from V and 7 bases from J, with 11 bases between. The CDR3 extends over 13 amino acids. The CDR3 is CASSVGVEQPQHF. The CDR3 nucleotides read TGTGCCAGCAGTGTAGGGGTAGAGCAGCCCCAGCATTTT.

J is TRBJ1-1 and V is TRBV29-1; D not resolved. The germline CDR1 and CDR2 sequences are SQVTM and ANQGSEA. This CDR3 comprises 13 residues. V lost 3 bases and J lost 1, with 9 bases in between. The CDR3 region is CSVDRNGNTEAFF. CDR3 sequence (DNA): TGCAGCGTTGACAGGAACGGGAACACTGAAGCTTTCTTT.

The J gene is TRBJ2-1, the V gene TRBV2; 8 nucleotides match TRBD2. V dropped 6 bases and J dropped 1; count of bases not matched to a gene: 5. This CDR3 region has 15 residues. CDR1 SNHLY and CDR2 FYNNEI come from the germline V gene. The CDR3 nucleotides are TGTGCCAGCAGGCTAAGCGGGAGTTCCTACAATGAGCAGTTCTTC. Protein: CASRLSGSSYNEQFF.

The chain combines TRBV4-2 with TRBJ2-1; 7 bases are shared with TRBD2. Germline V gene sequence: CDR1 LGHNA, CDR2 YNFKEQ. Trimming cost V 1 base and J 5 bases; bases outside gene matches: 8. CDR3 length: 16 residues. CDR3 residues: CASSQAGVAGHNEQFF. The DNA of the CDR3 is TGTGCCAGCAGCCAAGCTGGAGTAGCGGGCCACAATGAGCAGTTCTTC.

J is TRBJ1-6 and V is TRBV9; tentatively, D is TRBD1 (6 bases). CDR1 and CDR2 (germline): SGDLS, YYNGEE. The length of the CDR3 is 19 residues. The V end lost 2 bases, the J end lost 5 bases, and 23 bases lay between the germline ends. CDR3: CASSVGDNSRKLDNSPLHF. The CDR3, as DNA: TGTGCCAGCAGCGTTGGGGACAACTCGAGGAAGTTAGATAATTCACCCCTCCACTTT.

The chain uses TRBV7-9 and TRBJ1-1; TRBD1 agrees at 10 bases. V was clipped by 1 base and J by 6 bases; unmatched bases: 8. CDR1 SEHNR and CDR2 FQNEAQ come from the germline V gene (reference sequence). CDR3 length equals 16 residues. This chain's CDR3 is CASSLDPGQGIPEAFF. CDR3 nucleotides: TGTGCCAGCAGCTTAGATCCGGGACAGGGGATACCTGAAGCTTTCTTT.

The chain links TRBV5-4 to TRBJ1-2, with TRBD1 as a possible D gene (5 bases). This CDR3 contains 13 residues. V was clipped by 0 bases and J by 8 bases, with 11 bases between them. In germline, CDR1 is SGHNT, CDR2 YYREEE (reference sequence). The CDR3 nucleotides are TGTGCCAGCAGCTTGGTGGCAGGGAAAGGCTACACCTTC. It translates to CASSLVAGKGYTF.

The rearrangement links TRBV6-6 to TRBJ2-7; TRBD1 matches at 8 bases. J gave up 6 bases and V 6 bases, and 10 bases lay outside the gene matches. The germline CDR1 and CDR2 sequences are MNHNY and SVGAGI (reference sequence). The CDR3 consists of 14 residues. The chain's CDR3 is CASRPGQDVSEQYF. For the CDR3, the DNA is TGTGCCAGCAGACCGGGACAGGACGTCTCCGAGCAGTACTTC.

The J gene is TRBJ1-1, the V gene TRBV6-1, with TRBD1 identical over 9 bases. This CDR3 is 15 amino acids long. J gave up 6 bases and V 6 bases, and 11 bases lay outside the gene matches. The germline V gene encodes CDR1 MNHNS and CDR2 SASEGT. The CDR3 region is CASSRWDRDLAEAFF. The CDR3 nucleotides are TGTGCCAGCAGCAGATGGGACAGGGATTTAGCTGAAGCTTTCTTT.

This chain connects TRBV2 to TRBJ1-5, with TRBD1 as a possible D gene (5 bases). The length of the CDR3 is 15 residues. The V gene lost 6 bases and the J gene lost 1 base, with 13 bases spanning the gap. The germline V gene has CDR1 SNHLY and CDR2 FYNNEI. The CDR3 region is CASRPGTQSNQPQHF. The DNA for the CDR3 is TGTGCCAGCAGACCCGGGACCCAAAGCAATCAGCCCCAGCATTTT.

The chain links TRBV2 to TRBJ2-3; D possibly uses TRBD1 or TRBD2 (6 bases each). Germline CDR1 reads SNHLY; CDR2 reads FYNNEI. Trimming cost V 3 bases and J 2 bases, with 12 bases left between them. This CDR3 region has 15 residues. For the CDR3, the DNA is TGTGCCAGCAGTGAGGACTGGGGGGCCACAGATACGCAGTATTTT. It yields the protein CASSEDWGATDTQYF.

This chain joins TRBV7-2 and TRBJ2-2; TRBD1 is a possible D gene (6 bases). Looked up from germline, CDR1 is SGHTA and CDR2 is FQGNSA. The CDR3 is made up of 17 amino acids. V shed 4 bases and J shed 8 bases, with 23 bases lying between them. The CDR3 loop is CASSSNVDSSEWGELFF. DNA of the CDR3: TGTGCCAGCAGCTCCAACGTGGACAGCTCGGAGTGGGGGGAGCTGTTTTTT.

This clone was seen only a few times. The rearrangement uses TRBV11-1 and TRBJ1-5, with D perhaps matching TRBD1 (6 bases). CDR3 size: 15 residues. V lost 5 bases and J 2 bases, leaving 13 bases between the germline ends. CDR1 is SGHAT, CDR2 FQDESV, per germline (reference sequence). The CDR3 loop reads CASSPTGAGNQPQHF. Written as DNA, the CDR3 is TGTGCCAGCAGCCCAACGGGGGCAGGCAATCAGCCCCAGCATTTT.

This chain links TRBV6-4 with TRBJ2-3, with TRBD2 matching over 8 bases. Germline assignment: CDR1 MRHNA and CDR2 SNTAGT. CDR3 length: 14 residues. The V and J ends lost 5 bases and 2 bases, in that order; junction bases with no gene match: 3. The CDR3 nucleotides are TGTGCCAGCAGTCAAGCGGGAGACACAGATACGCAGTATTTT. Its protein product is CASSQAGDTDTQYF.